The present TCR beta chain was sequenced within a study of glioma-infiltrating T cells after dendritic cell vaccination. Data came from immunoSEQ multiplex PCR; TCRdb stores just in-frame clones and leaves some out. In the table there are roughly 96,000 clones, approximately 80% of which are singletons. Per the germline V gene, CDR1 is SGHNT and CDR2 is YENEEA. This CDR3 region has 15 residues. V was clipped by 3 bases and J by 4 bases; unmatched bases: 6. The source is a human donor with glioblastoma. This sequence joins TRBV11-3 and TRBJ2-1; 7 nucleotides match TRBD2. This sample comprised blood, obtained before dendritic cell vaccination. This CDR3 is CASSFGGSEYNEQFF. In DNA, the CDR3 is TGTGCCAGCAGCTTCGGCGGGAGTGAATACAATGAGCAGTTCTTC.